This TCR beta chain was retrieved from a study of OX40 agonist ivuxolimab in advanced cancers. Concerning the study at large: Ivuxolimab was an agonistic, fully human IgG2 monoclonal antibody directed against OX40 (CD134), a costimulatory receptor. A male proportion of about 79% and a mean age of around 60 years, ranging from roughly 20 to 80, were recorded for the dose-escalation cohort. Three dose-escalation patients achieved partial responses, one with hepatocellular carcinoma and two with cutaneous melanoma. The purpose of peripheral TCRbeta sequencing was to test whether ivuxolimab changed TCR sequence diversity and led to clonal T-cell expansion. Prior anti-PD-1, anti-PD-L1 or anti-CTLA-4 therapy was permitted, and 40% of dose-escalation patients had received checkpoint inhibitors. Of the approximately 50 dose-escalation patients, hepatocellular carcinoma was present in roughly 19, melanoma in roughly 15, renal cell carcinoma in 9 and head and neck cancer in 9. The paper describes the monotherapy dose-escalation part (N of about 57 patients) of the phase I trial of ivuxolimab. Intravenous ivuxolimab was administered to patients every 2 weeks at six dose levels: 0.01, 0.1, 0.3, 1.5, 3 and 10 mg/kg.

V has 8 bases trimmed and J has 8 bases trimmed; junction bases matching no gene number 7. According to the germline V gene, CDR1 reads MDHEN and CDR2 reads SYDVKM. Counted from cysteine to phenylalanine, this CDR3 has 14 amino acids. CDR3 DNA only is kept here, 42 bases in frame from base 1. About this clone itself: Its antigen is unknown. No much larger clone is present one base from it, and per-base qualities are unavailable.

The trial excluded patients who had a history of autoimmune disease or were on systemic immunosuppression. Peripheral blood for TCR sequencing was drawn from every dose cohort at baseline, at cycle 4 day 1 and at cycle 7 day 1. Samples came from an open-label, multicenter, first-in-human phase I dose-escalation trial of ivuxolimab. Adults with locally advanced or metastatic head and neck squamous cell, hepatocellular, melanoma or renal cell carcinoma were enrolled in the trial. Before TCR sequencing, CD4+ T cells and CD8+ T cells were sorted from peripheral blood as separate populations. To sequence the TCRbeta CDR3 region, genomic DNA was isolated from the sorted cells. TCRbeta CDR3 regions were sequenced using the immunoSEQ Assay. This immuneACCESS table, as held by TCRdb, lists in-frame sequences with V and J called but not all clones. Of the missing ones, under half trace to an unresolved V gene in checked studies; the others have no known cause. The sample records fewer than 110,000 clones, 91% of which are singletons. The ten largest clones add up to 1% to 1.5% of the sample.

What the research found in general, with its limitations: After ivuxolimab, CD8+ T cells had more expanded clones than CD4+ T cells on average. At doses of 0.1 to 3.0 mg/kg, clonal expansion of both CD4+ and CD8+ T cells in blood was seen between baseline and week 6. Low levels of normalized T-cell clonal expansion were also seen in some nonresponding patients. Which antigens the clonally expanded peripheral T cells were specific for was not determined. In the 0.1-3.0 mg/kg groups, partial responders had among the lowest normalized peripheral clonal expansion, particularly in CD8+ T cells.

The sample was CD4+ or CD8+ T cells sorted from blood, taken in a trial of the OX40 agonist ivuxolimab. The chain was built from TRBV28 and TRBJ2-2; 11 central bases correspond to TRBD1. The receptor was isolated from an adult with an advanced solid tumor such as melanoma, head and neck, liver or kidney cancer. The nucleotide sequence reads TGTGCCAGCTCCGGACAGGGGGCGACTGGGGAGCTGTTTTTT. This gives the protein CASSGQGATGELFF.